One and the same sample provided the 25 T cell receptor beta chains below, sequenced in a study of T-cell memory formation after mild COVID-19 (dated by TCRdb to the early 2020s). Libraries were constructed by 5' RACE. The sequencer listed for this sample is Illumina NovaSeq 6000. The public reads were run again by TCRdb, first through fastp at Q25 and then through MiXCR, and only productive beta chains were kept. One record per CDR3 amino acid sequence lists the most common genes and DNA. This sample lists hundreds of thousands of distinct CDR3 sequences; 23% were detected once. In total, the top ten clones hold around 12% of the sample. Specimen: PBMCs or a T cell subset sorted from them (not recorded which). The receptors were gathered from an adult woman who had mild COVID-19 (a few samples of this study predate the infection). The sample titles of this study are shuffled in the database, so cell type and time point are left out; the donor was told from shared clones.

There are a few counts of this clonotype. The chain is built from TRBV7-9 and TRBJ2-7; D uncertain. Germline CDR1 is SEHNR and CDR2 is FQNEAQ (reference sequence). CDR3 length equals 12 residues. Trimming cost V 4 bases and J 7 bases, with 11 bases left between them. The CDR3 coding sequence is TGTGCCAGCAGCTCAGCAGCTGGGGAGCAGTACTTC. This gives the protein CASSSAAGEQYF. Combining the CDR3 with reference TRBV7-9 and TRBJ2-7 gives the whole variable domain DTGVSQNPRHKITKRGQNVTFRCDPISEHNRLYWYRQTLGQGPEFLTYFQNEAQLEKSRLLSDRFSAERPKGSFSTLEIQRTEQGDSAMYLCASSSAAGEQYFGPGTRLTVT.

This chain connects TRBV20-1 to TRBJ1-2, with a tentative D call TRBD1 (6 bases). CDR1 is DFQATT and CDR2 is SNEGSKA in the germline V gene (reference sequence). There are 14 residues in the CDR3. Between the trimmed V and J ends, which lost 3 bases and 6 bases, there was a span of 17 bases. CDR3 nucleotides: TGCAGTGCTAGCAAGCTGGGGGCGGCGAATGGCTACACCTTC. It specifies CSASKLGAANGYTF.

This clonotype was seen many times. DNA for the CDR3: TGTGCGGCGGGACAGGGTTACGAGCAGTACTTC. As protein: CAAGQGYEQYF. The V and J genes are TRBV6-5 and TRBJ2-7, with 9 bases lining up with TRBD1. Germline V CDR1 and CDR2: MNHEY, SVGAGI. The CDR3 has 11 amino acids.

The V gene is TRBV30, the J gene TRBJ2-7, with 11 bases aligning to TRBD2. There are 14 residues in the CDR3. The V gene end was trimmed by 5 bases and the J gene end by 4 bases; junction bases not matched to a gene: 7. Germline CDR1 GTSNPN, CDR2 SVGIG (reference sequence). The CDR3 bases are TGTGCCTGGGGTCGACTAGCGGGAAGATACGAGCAGTACTTC. Protein product: CAWGRLAGRYEQYF. Based on the CDR3 plus reference TRBV30 and TRBJ2-7, the full variable domain is SQTIHQWPATLVQPVGSPLSLECTVEGTSNPNLYWYRQAAGRGLQLLFYSVGIGQISSEVPQNLSASRPQDRQFILSSKKLLLSDSGFYLCAWGRLAGRYEQYFGPGTRLTVT.

This chain connects TRBV15 to TRBJ2-3; no firm D call. The germline V gene has CDR1 LNHNV and CDR2 YYDKDF (reference sequence). The CDR3 length is 14 residues. V lost 1 base and J 4 bases, leaving 9 bases between the germline ends. This CDR3 reads CATSRASHADTQYF. Written as DNA, the CDR3 is TGTGCCACCAGCAGAGCTAGTCATGCAGATACGCAGTATTTT. The whole variable domain, filled in from reference TRBV15 and TRBJ2-3, reads DAMVIQNPRYQVTQFGKPVTLSCSQTLNHNVMYWYQQKSSQAPKLLFHYYDKDFNNEADTPDNFQSRRPNTSFCFLDIRSPGLGDTAMYLCATSRASHADTQYFGPGTRLTVL.

The chain joins TRBV9 to TRBJ2-3, with TRBD2 as a possible D gene (7 bases). The CDR3 is made up of 15 amino acids. Looked up from germline, CDR1 is SGDLS and CDR2 is YYNGEE. Trimming took 0 bases from V and 5 from J, leaving 13 bases between them. The CDR3: CASSVEGGLGDTQYF. For the CDR3, the DNA is TGTGCCAGCAGCGTAGAGGGGGGGCTTGGAGATACGCAGTATTTT. The entire variable domain, with the rest obtained from reference TRBV9 and TRBJ2-3, is as follows: DSGVTQTPKHLITATGQRVTLRCSPRSGDLSVYWYQQSLDQGLQFLIQYYNGEERAKGNILERFSAQQFPDLHSELNLSSLELGDSALYFCASSVEGGLGDTQYFGPGTRLTVL.

The chain has TRBV6-5 and TRBJ2-3, with 14 positions matching TRBD2. The CDR3 runs to 18 residues. J was trimmed by 3 bases and V by 4 bases; bases with no gene match: 9. The germline V gene encodes CDR1 MNHEY and CDR2 SVGAGI. The DNA for the CDR3 is TGTGCCAGCAGTTCGGCTGGACTAGCGGGGGGATGGACAGATACGCAGTATTTT. Translating it yields CASSSAGLAGGWTDTQYF.

This clonotype was seen a handful of times. CDR3 sequence reads: CASSYGFSYEQYF. CDR3 bases: TGTGCCAGCAGTTACGGGTTTTCCTACGAGCAGTACTTC. This chain connects TRBV6-2 or TRBV6-3 to TRBJ2-7; D is ambiguous. The germline V gene has CDR1 MNHEY and CDR2 SVGEGT. CDR3 length: 13 residues. Trimming cost V 2 bases and J 1 base, with 6 bases left between them.

The V gene is TRBV12-3 or TRBV12-4, the J gene TRBJ2-1; 13 bases fit TRBD2. The CDR3 is made up of 15 amino acids. Germline trimming cut 7 bases from V and 7 bases from J; bases unmatched to any gene: 7. The CDR3 sequence: CASTYRTSGGNEQFF. CDR3 bases: TGTGCCAGCACCTACCGGACTAGCGGGGGAAATGAGCAGTTCTTC.

This clonotype was detected ten times or more. This chain joins TRBV29-1 and TRBJ2-5; maybe TRBD2 (6 bases). Germline V lookup: CDR1 SQVTM, CDR2 ANQGSEA. Trimming left V 8 bases short and J 4 bases short, with 17 bases between. The CDR3 is made up of 13 amino acids. The CDR3 region is CSSRPAGRETQYF. In DNA form, the CDR3 reads TGCAGCTCCCGTCCGGCGGGACGAGAGACCCAGTACTTC. Full variable domain (outside the CDR3, taken from reference TRBV29-1 and TRBJ2-5): SAVISQKPSRDICQRGTSLTIQCQVDSQVTMMFWYRQQPGQSLTLIATANQGSEATYESGFVIDKFPISRPNLTFSTLTVSNMSPEDSSIYLCSSRPAGRETQYFGPGTRLLVL.

This clonotype was counted once. V usage is TRBV24-1 and J usage is TRBJ2-1; 11 bases line up with TRBD2. The V gene end was trimmed by 2 bases and the J gene end by 6 bases; junction bases not matched to a gene: 2. CDR3 length: 15 amino acids. Germline assignment: CDR1 KGHDR and CDR2 SFDVKD. The CDR3 sequence is CATSDWGTSGNEQFF. Written as DNA, the CDR3 is TGTGCCACCAGTGATTGGGGGACTAGCGGCAATGAGCAGTTCTTC.

This clonotype showed up many times. Germline is not matched at one junction end, which may reflect a read error. This chain's CDR3 is CASTSGKDSQLYGYTF. The CDR3, as DNA: TGTGCTAGCACTTCGGGGAAGGACAGCCAACTCTATGGCTACACCTTC. The V gene is TRBV7-7, the J gene TRBJ1-2; possibly TRBD1 for D (6 bases). The CDR3 consists of 16 residues. The germline V gene has CDR1 SSHAT and CDR2 FNYEAQ (reference sequence).

This rearrangement joins TRBV19 to TRBJ1-3; tentatively, D is TRBD1 (5 bases). V lost 7 bases and J lost 4, with 14 bases in between. The CDR3 contains 14 residues. From germline, CDR1 is LNHDA and CDR2 SQIVND (reference sequence). CDR3 residues: CASIPGPVGNTIYF. The CDR3 DNA reads TGTGCCAGTATACCGGGGCCAGTCGGAAACACCATATATTTT.

This clonotype was counted many times. This chain joins TRBV12-5 and TRBJ2-3, with a weak D call TRBD2 (5 bases). This CDR3 spans 12 amino acids. Per germline, CDR1 LGHNT and CDR2 FRNRAP. The V gene lost 9 bases and the J gene lost 7 bases, with 14 bases spanning the gap. CDR3 DNA sequence: TGTGCTAGCCTCCGGGATCTAAATACGCAGTATTTT. Amino acid sequence: CASLRDLNTQYF.

This clonotype came up many times. V and J are TRBV18 and TRBJ2-3, with no clear D. V lost 4 bases, J lost 2 bases, and 7 bases lay in between. Germline V gene lookup returns CDR1 KGHSH and CDR2 LQKENI. This CDR3 has 13 amino acids. The DNA of the CDR3 is TGTGCCAGCTCACAAACCTACACAGATACGCAGTATTTT. It is translated as CASSQTYTDTQYF. Looking up the rest from reference TRBV18 and TRBJ2-3 gives the full variable domain: NAGVMQNPRHLVRRRGQEARLRCSPMKGHSHVYWYRQLPEEGLKFMVYLQKENIIDESGMPKERFSAEFPKEGPSILRIQQVVRGDSAAYFCASSQTYTDTQYFGPGTRLTVL.

A few counts support this clonotype. The chain couples TRBV20-1 to TRBJ2-1; D is unclear. The V end was cut by 6 bases, the J end by 0 bases, with 18 bases between. Germline lookup yields CDR1 DFQATT and CDR2 SNEGSKA (reference sequence). The CDR3 spans 16 residues. The CDR3 sequence: CSASDSSGSSYNEQFF. CDR3 bases: TGCAGTGCCAGCGACTCCTCAGGCAGCTCCTACAATGAGCAGTTCTTC.

This clonotype was detected a few times. The CDR3 loop is CASSPRSGYTDTQYF. The CDR3 bases are TGTGCCAGCAGTCCCCGTAGCGGGTACACAGATACGCAGTATTTT. The rearrangement uses TRBV12-3 or TRBV12-4 and TRBJ2-3, with 7 bases lining up with TRBD2. V lost 5 bases and J lost 2; bases outside the gene matches: 7. The CDR3 has 15 amino acids.

This clonotype was observed a handful of times. The chain recombines TRBV15 with TRBJ2-1, with no clear D. V was pared by 3 bases and J by 7 bases, with 19 bases between. The length of the CDR3 is 16 residues. Per the germline V gene, CDR1 is LNHNV and CDR2 is YYDKDF (reference sequence). The CDR3 sequence is CATSSSVGLPGNEQFF. The CDR3 coding sequence is TGTGCCACCAGCAGTAGTGTGGGTCTTCCTGGGAATGAGCAGTTCTTC.

As DNA, the CDR3 is TGCGCCAGCAGCCAAGGGGCAGGAAGAGGTGGCTACACCTTC. Translated, it gives CASSQGAGRGGYTF. The V gene is TRBV4-1, the J gene TRBJ1-2; D not resolved. Between the trimmed V and J ends, which lost 1 base and 7 bases, there was a span of 13 bases. The CDR3 sequence is 14 residues long. The V gene's germline CDR1 is MGHRA and CDR2 YSYEKL.

This sequence joins TRBV6-2 or TRBV6-3 and TRBJ2-7, with D unresolved. This CDR3 comprises 14 residues. Germline loops: CDR1 MNHEY, CDR2 SVGEGT. Trimming shortened V by 4 bases and J by 0 bases, and 10 bases separated the two germline ends. CDR3 residues: CASSSPLSSYEQYF. CDR3 DNA sequence: TGTGCCAGCAGTTCCCCGTTGAGCTCCTACGAGCAGTACTTC.

This chain connects TRBV19 to TRBJ2-3; D possibly corresponds to TRBD2 (6 bases). Germline V lookup: CDR1 LNHDA, CDR2 SQIVND (reference sequence). With 1 base removed from V and 4 bases from J, the gap between germline ends came to 12 bases. CDR3 length: 15 amino acids. The CDR3 loop is CASSIGLGLPDTQYF. The CDR3 coding sequence is TGTGCCAGTAGTATAGGACTAGGGCTGCCAGATACGCAGTATTTT.

The table lists this clonotype with a count of one. J is TRBJ2-1 and V is TRBV6-1; TRBD2 might be the D (5 bases). Germline V CDR1 and CDR2: MNHNS, SASEGT. CDR3 length: 11 residues. Between the trimmed V and J ends, which lost 8 bases and 4 bases, there was a span of 6 bases. Here the CDR3 reads CASGLYNEQFF. Written as DNA, the CDR3 is TGTGCCAGCGGACTGTACAATGAGCAGTTCTTC.

With respect to this clonotype: This clone may be a read error of a much larger clone one base away. The rearrangement joins TRBV7-8 to TRBJ2-1; possible D gene TRBD2, 6 bases. The V end was cut by 6 bases, the J end by 7 bases, with 19 bases between. CDR3 length: 15 amino acids. Germline V gives CDR1 SGHVS, CDR2 FQNEAQ. This CDR3 reads CASRNAPVTSNEQFF. The CDR3 region has the DNA TGTGCCAGCAGAAACGCGCCCGTGACTAGTAATGAGCAGTTCTTC.

J is TRBJ2-2 and V is TRBV7-2; D is undetermined. V shed 3 bases and J shed 2 bases, with 10 bases lying between them. CDR3 length: 15 amino acids. CDR1 SGHTA and CDR2 FQGNSA come from the germline V gene. As DNA, the CDR3 is TGTGCCAGCAGCTTTATCCAGGTCAACACCGGGGAGCTGTTTTTT. Protein: CASSFIQVNTGELFF.

The chain has TRBV20-1 and TRBJ2-7; D unresolved. Germline CDR1 DFQATT, CDR2 SNEGSKA (reference sequence). V dropped 3 bases and J dropped 7 bases, with 16 bases sitting between them. This CDR3 contains 13 residues. The CDR3 sequence: CSARGPSTREQYF. The CDR3 DNA sequence: TGCAGTGCTAGGGGTCCCTCGACTCGGGAGCAGTACTTC.